This T cell receptor (beta chain) was documented in a study of regulatory T cells in long-lasting Graves disease (dated by TCRdb to about 2021). For the wider study: To count as having persistent Graves' disease, a patient had to have received antithyroid drug treatment for over 5 years with TSH receptor autoantibodies remaining persistently positive. TCR sequencing covered approximately 13 persistent and roughly 20 newly diagnosed Graves' disease patients, around 33 samples in total. Peripheral blood TCR sequencing and RNA sequencing compared persistent Graves' disease patients with newly diagnosed Graves' disease patients. In the clinical cohort, patients with persistent Graves' disease had used antithyroid drugs for an average of about 10.3 years. The study was conducted in China and was registered as a clinical trial. Points the paper makes about the study in general: Sequencing and analysis were limited to the TCR beta chain. Only peripheral blood was studied, because thyroid tissue, the primary lesion, was inaccessible. A larger number of public clonotypes was shared among persistent patients (fewer than 3,000) than among newly diagnosed patients (roughly 980). As a limitation, the authors acknowledged that the small sample size may reduce accuracy. Compared with newly diagnosed patients, persistent Graves' disease patients had lower TCR Shannon entropy and fewer highly expanded clones, which suggests clonal expansion. TRBV28, TRBJ1-2 and TRBJ2-5 were preferentially used in persistent disease, while TRBV20-1 and TRBJ2-1 were favored in newly diagnosed disease.

At the junction V is shortened by 5 bases and J by 5 bases; bases outside the gene matches: 18. The CDR3 contains 17 residues, cysteine and phenylalanine counted. The DNA shown is the 51-base CDR3, in frame from base 1. From the germline V gene, CDR1 is MDHEN and CDR2 is SYDVKM. This clonotype was observed a few times. Its antigen is still unknown. One base away there is no much larger clone; base qualities are not given. The intended sense of this specimen's time point label: persistent/refractory GD, antithyroid drugs over 5 years with positive TRAb. For both TCR sequencing and RNA sequencing, RNA was extracted from PBMCs in TRIzol. Graves' disease was diagnosed according to American Thyroid Association guidelines. Patients were recruited from an endocrinology department in Xi'an, China. Each patient gave approximately 9 milliliters of peripheral blood, collected in an EDTA anticoagulant tube. Ficoll Paque Plus density gradient separation was used to isolate PBMCs, and no further T cell sorting was performed. An Agilent 2100 Bioanalyzer and agarose gel were used to check RNA quality, and a NanoDrop 2000 was used to measure RNA concentration.

Receptor amplification or capture employed multiplex PCR. The reads were generated on an Illumina HiSeq 4000. CDR3 regions were amplified by Arm-PCR with iRepertoire HTBI primers to construct TCR beta libraries. PCR products were gel purified before sequencing. As for the authors' bioinformatics: A total of under 80 TRBV and 14 TRBJ segments were identified across samples and were used for gene usage analysis of CDR3 amino acid clonotypes. COPE and FqMerger were used to merge filtered high-quality paired reads into contigs. BLAST was used to align contigs to IMGT TRBV, TRBD and TRBJ reference genes, and CDR3 was defined according to IMGT. Any clonotype with a frequency above 0.1% was counted as a highly expanded clone. Shannon entropy was used to measure repertoire diversity, and the Gini coefficient was used to measure V-J evenness. Clonotypes shared by more than one individual were considered public. The public sequencing data were trimmed at Q25 with fastp and processed into clonotypes with MiXCR by TCRdb, which kept only in-frame beta chains. Rows are combined by CDR3 protein, so each entry shows the most common genes and DNA. TCRdb's processing, not the authors' own work, is the source of the V and J calls. The sample table shows 500,000 to 700,000 distinct CDR3 sequences, and around 30% are seen once. 35% to 55% of the sample is in the top ten clones.

This chain joins TRBV28 to TRBJ2-7, and 7 junction bases match TRBD2. Sequencing used peripheral blood mononuclear cells (PBMCs), obtained when the disease was refractory, from a patient treated with antithyroid drugs. This TCR was sampled from a female donor with Graves disease. The nucleotide sequence reads as follows: TGTGCCAGCAGTGGGATGGCGGGACGGGGGGATACTGACGAGCAGTACTTC. Translated, it gives CASSGMAGRGDTDEQYF.